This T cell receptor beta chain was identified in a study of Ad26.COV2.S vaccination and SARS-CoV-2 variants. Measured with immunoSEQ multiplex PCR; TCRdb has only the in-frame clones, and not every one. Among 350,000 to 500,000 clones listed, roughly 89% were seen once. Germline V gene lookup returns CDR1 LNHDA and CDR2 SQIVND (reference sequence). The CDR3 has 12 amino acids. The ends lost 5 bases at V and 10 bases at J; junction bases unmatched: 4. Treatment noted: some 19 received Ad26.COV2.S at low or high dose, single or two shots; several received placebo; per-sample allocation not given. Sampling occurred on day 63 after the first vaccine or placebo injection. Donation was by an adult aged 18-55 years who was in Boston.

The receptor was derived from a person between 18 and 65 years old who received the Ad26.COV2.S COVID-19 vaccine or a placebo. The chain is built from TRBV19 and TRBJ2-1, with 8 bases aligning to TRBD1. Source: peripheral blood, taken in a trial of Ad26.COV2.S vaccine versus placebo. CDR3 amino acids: CASSPWDREQFF. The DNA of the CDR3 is TGTGCCAGTAGTCCCTGGGACAGGGAGCAGTTCTTC.